This T cell receptor beta chain comes out of a study of CD8 T cells in Susac syndrome. About the research overall: Patients with Susac syndrome who were sequenced included more than 5 with active disease and eight or nine in remission.

Sequencing of TCR beta was performed on blood CD8+ and CD4+ T cells. Random hexamers served to reverse transcribe about 0.5 to 1 ug RNA. Across 54 Vbeta and 13 Jbeta, immunoSEQ multiplex PCR amplified TCR beta CDR3. TCRdb reanalysed the immunoSEQ multiplex PCR reads using MiXCR and keeps one entry per CDR3 protein. The sample holds 210,000 or so distinct CDR3 sequences, about 94% seen once. Trimming stripped 11 bases from V and 5 bases from J, with 15 bases between. Germline CDR1 and CDR2: MNHEY and SVGEGT. This CDR3 region has 12 residues. This receptor was taken from a human donor with Susac syndrome. Sequencing was done on a sample of CD4+ T cells from PBMCs. The chain couples TRBV6-2 or TRBV6-3 to TRBJ1-1; unclear D gene. The CDR3 region has the DNA TGTGCCTCCTACGGAGGGAGGACTGAAGCTTTCTTT. Its translation: CASYGGRTEAFF.